Below are 26 T cell receptor beta chains sequenced from a single sample in a study of T cell repertoires in cytomegalovirus infection. No antigens are known for them. TCRdb reprocessed the reads with MiXCR, giving one entry per CDR3 protein. The repertoire includes about 700,000 distinct CDR3 sequences, roughly 33% of them detected once, and roughly 18% sits in the top ten. The sample was cultured PBMCs, taken from culture after CMV antigen stimulation. Source of these receptors: a human donor in good health (CMV status not recorded). Some clones in this sample may be carry-over from other donors' samples.

The chain combines TRBV2 with TRBJ2-7, with unresolved D. Germline V gives CDR1 SNHLY, CDR2 FYNNEI. The V end was cut by 2 bases, the J end by 3 bases, with 8 bases between. The CDR3 loop spans 13 amino acids. For the CDR3, the DNA is TGTGCCAGCAGTGAACTCTCGGGCTACGAGCAGTACTTC. This codes for CASSELSGYEQYF.

This sequence joins TRBV12-3 or TRBV12-4 and TRBJ2-1; the D gene is possibly TRBD2 (7 bases). The CDR3 loop spans 15 amino acids. The germline V and J ends were trimmed by 9 bases and 7 bases, with 22 bases remaining between them. This CDR3 is CASGLGGRGSNEQFF. Here the CDR3 DNA reads TGTGCCAGTGGCCTGGGGGGGAGGGGGAGTAATGAGCAGTTCTTC.

This clonotype showed up just a few times. J is TRBJ2-1 and V is TRBV4-3; 7 bases match TRBD1. Germline V lookup: CDR1 LGHNA, CDR2 YSLEER. J was trimmed by 5 bases and V by 9 bases; bases with no gene match: 7. This CDR3 spans 13 amino acids. DNA for the CDR3: TGCGCCAGTTCACAGGGGTACCACAATGAGCAGTTCTTC. Translating gives CASSQGYHNEQFF.

This clonotype was counted between two and nine times. The V and J genes are TRBV6-1 and TRBJ1-1; 7 bases are a match to TRBD1. With V trimmed by 7 bases and J by 4 bases, 9 bases remained unmatched. Germline assignment: CDR1 MNHNS and CDR2 SASEGT. The length of the CDR3 is 14 residues. CDR3: CASIKTGPGTEAFF. DNA of the CDR3: TGTGCCAGCATCAAGACAGGGCCGGGCACTGAAGCTTTCTTT.

The V call is TRBV4-3, the J call TRBJ1-6; no definite D call. V gave up 1 base and J gave up 7 bases, with 17 bases separating them. CDR3 length equals 17 residues. The germline V gene encodes CDR1 LGHNA and CDR2 YSLEER. CDR3 bases: TGCGCCAGCAGCCAAGGAAGATCCCGCGGCCGGAATTCACCCCTCCACTTT. It translates to CASSQGRSRGRNSPLHF.

The chain employs TRBV28 and TRBJ1-1, with 9 nucleotides matching TRBD1. The V gene end was trimmed by 6 bases and the J gene end by 4 bases; junction bases not matched to a gene: 6. CDR1 is MDHEN and CDR2 is SYDVKM in the germline V gene. This CDR3 has 14 amino acids. The CDR3 loop reads CASRGTGRFTEAFF. CDR3 in DNA: TGTGCCAGCAGGGGGACAGGGAGGTTCACTGAAGCTTTCTTT.

This clonotype was detected only a few times. The gene calls are TRBV20-1 and TRBJ2-7, with TRBD2 matching over 7 bases. Per germline, CDR1 DFQATT and CDR2 SNEGSKA (reference sequence). The length of the CDR3 is 13 residues. V gave up 6 bases and J gave up 3 bases; unmatched junction bases: 8. The chain's CDR3 is CSAKAGYFYEQYF. DNA of the CDR3: TGCAGTGCCAAAGCGGGATACTTCTACGAGCAGTACTTC.

This clonotype was seen only a few times. The chain is built from TRBV4-1 and TRBJ1-5; D ambiguous. V lost 8 bases to trimming and J lost 2 bases, with 19 bases between them. The CDR3 consists of 16 residues. Germline CDR1 and CDR2: MGHRA and YSYEKL. In nucleotides, the CDR3 is TGCGCCAGCCGGACCTACGAAGAAGAGGGCAATCAGCCCCAGCATTTT. It yields the protein CASRTYEEEGNQPQHF.

This clonotype was seen more than once but under ten times. This CDR3 is CASSKPGGGNTIYF. CDR3 DNA sequence: TGTGCCAGCAGTAAGCCAGGGGGCGGAAACACCATATATTTT. The genes are TRBV12-3 or TRBV12-4 and TRBJ1-3; the match to TRBD1 covers 8 bases. The trim removed 5 bases at V and 4 bases at J, leaving 4 bases unmatched. This CDR3 spans 14 amino acids.

The V call is TRBV5-4, the J call TRBJ1-1, with D unclear. The CDR3 covers 15 residues. The germline V gene has CDR1 SGHNT and CDR2 YYREEE (reference sequence). Between the trimmed V and J ends, which lost 0 bases and 0 bases, there was a span of 9 bases. DNA of the CDR3: TGTGCCAGCAGCTTGGCCAAGAGAATGAACACTGAAGCTTTCTTT. Protein: CASSLAKRMNTEAFF.

This clonotype was seen a few times. This sequence joins TRBV20-1 and TRBJ2-5; D is unresolved. The CDR3 runs to 13 residues. Germline CDR1 reads DFQATT; CDR2 reads SNEGSKA (reference sequence). The germline V and J ends were trimmed by 4 bases and 1 base, with 10 bases remaining between them. This chain's CDR3 is CSATPGPQETQYF. CDR3 bases: TGCAGTGCTACACCTGGGCCCCAAGAGACCCAGTACTTC.

In its sample, this clonotype was seen many times. The rearrangement uses TRBV7-8 and TRBJ1-6; maybe TRBD1 (6 bases). This CDR3 spans 15 amino acids. Looked up from germline, CDR1 is SGHVS and CDR2 is FQNEAQ. Trimming removed 5 bases at V and 7 bases at J, with 15 bases between. The CDR3 region is CASSLWTELNSPLHF. The CDR3 DNA reads TGTGCCAGCAGCCTCTGGACAGAGCTGAATTCACCCCTCCACTTT.

V gene TRBV5-4 combines with J gene TRBJ2-7; D not resolved. Germline V gives CDR1 SGHNT, CDR2 YYREEE (reference sequence). V dropped 4 bases and J dropped 6 bases, with 14 bases sitting between them. The length of the CDR3 is 13 residues. CDR3 DNA: TGTGCCAGCAGCGACCAGCCCTCGGGCGAGCAGTACTTC. Amino acids: CASSDQPSGEQYF. Filled out from reference TRBV5-4 and TRBJ2-7, the complete variable domain reads ETGVTQSPTHLIKTRGQQVTLRCSSQSGHNTVSWYQQALGQGPQFIFQYYREEENGRGNFPPRFSGLQFPNYSSELNVNALELDDSALYLCASSDQPSGEQYFGPGTRLTVT.

The chain joins TRBV2 to TRBJ2-3; 13 bases fit TRBD2. The germline V gene encodes CDR1 SNHLY and CDR2 FYNNEI. The CDR3 extends over 15 amino acids. V gave up 6 bases and J gave up 5 bases; unmatched junction bases: 5. This CDR3 is CASRRTSGGVDTQYF. DNA of the CDR3: TGTGCCAGCAGAAGGACTAGCGGGGGCGTAGATACGCAGTATTTT.

This rearrangement joins TRBV7-2 to TRBJ2-7; D may be TRBD2 (6 bases). The CDR3 sequence is 16 residues long. V lost 0 bases and J lost 4, with 16 bases in between. From germline, CDR1 is SGHTA and CDR2 FQGNSA. Here the CDR3 DNA reads TGTGCCAGCAGCTTAGCGTCTGCGGGAAGTAATTACGAGCAGTACTTC. Translating gives CASSLASAGSNYEQYF.

The CDR3 coding sequence is TGTGCCATCAATGCGGGAGGAAACACAGATACGCAGTATTTT. Amino acid sequence: CAINAGGNTDTQYF. The V and J genes are TRBV10-3 and TRBJ2-3; 8 bases line up with TRBD2. The CDR3 extends over 14 amino acids. V lost 7 bases to trimming and J lost 2 bases; unmatched junction nucleotides: 5. Germline CDR1 is ENHRY and CDR2 is SYGVKD.

The V and J genes are TRBV6-1 and TRBJ2-1; tentative D call: TRBD1 (6 bases). Trimming took 6 bases from V and 3 from J, leaving 12 bases between them. Per the germline V gene, CDR1 is MNHNS and CDR2 is SASEGT. The CDR3 is 14 residues long. The CDR3 is CASSPRGYYNEQFF. The CDR3 DNA is TGTGCCAGCAGCCCCAGGGGATACTACAATGAGCAGTTCTTC.

The J gene is TRBJ1-1, the V gene TRBV2; the D gene is possibly TRBD1 (6 bases). V was cut by 6 bases and J by 4 bases, with 15 bases left in between. Germline V lookup: CDR1 SNHLY, CDR2 FYNNEI. The CDR3 runs 14 residues. DNA for the CDR3: TGTGCCAGCAGGGGTGATGGGGGCACCACTGAAGCTTTCTTT. The encoded protein is CASRGDGGTTEAFF.

This clonotype was seen a few times. The chain employs TRBV5-6 and TRBJ2-1, with D perhaps matching TRBD1 (6 bases). CDR3 length: 15 amino acids. Germline V lookup: CDR1 SGHDT, CDR2 YYEEEE. The V end was cut by 4 bases, the J end by 5 bases, with 16 bases between. CDR3 nucleotide sequence: TGTGCCAGCAGCGAAGGACAGCCACGTAACAATGAGCAGTTCTTC. Translating it yields CASSEGQPRNNEQFF.

The rearrangement joins TRBV28 to TRBJ1-5; D gene ambiguous. The germline gives CDR1 MDHEN, CDR2 SYDVKM. This CDR3 has 9 amino acids. V dropped 5 bases and J dropped 16 bases, with 9 bases sitting between them. The DNA for the CDR3 is TGTGCCAGCAGTCCCCCCGTCCATTTT. As protein: CASSPPVHF.

The V gene is TRBV12-3 or TRBV12-4, the J gene TRBJ1-5; D may be TRBD1 (6 bases). V shed 3 bases and J shed 10 bases, with 10 bases lying between them. The CDR3 has 12 residues. CDR3 sequence reads: CASSFSRGPQHF. The CDR3 DNA reads as TGTGCCAGCAGTTTCTCCAGGGGACCCCAGCATTTT.

This clonotype turned up a few times. This chain links TRBV7-2 with TRBJ2-7, with TRBD2 matching over 10 bases. There are 15 residues in the CDR3. CDR1 SGHTA and CDR2 FQGNSA come from the germline V gene. Unmatched junction bases numbered 6, after V lost 5 bases and J lost 2 bases. In nucleotides, the CDR3 is TGTGCCAGCAGCATAGGACTAGCGGAGACCTACGAGCAGTACTTC. This sequence encodes CASSIGLAETYEQYF.

This rearrangement joins TRBV5-1 to TRBJ2-1, with D possibly matching TRBD1 (6 bases). The germline V and J ends were trimmed by 0 bases and 8 bases, with 18 bases remaining between them. The CDR3 sequence is 16 residues long. Germline V gene data show CDR1 as SGHRS and CDR2 as YFSETQ. This CDR3 reads CASSLGSTGFQDEQFF. The CDR3 nucleotides are TGCGCCAGCAGCTTGGGTTCCACAGGGTTCCAGGATGAGCAGTTCTTC.

This clonotype was detected a few times. The chain combines TRBV7-9 with TRBJ1-1; D is possibly TRBD1 (5 bases). Trimming pared 1 base from V and 8 bases from J, leaving 11 bases between. CDR3 length equals 13 residues. The germline CDR1 and CDR2 sequences are SEHNR and FQNEAQ (reference sequence). The CDR3 reads CASSLGRGREAFF. DNA for the CDR3: TGTGCCAGCAGCTTAGGGCGGGGCAGAGAAGCTTTCTTT.

This chain links TRBV7-6 with TRBJ2-3; no clear D. The CDR3 is 13 residues long. V lost 6 bases and J 2 bases, leaving 9 bases between the germline ends. CDR1 and CDR2 from the germline V gene are SGHVS and FNYEAQ. DNA of the CDR3: TGTGCCAGCAGGATGGGGAACACAGATACGCAGTATTTT. Its protein product is CASRMGNTDTQYF.

The chain combines TRBV6-2 or TRBV6-3 with TRBJ2-7; the match to TRBD1 covers 10 bases. Looked up from germline, CDR1 is MNHEY and CDR2 is SVGEGT. The V segment lost 7 bases and the J segment 5 bases; nucleotides outside the gene matches: 5. This CDR3 comprises 13 residues. The DNA of the CDR3 is TGTGCCAGCACTGACAGGGGGCCAAACGAGCAGTACTTC. This translates into CASTDRGPNEQYF.